The rows below give T cell receptor beta chains drawn from one sample of a study of shared clonotypes between healthy human individuals. This table comes from immunoSEQ multiplex PCR, and its TCRdb copy is limited to in-frame clones, with some not included. The repertoire holds approximately 940,000 clones, with approximately 76% as singletons. Sequencing used memory CD4+ T cells sorted from blood. The origin of the receptors is a man aged 18 to 30 in good health. The CDR3 runs from the conserved cysteine through the conserved F or W. A D gene is named only where the DNA matches it firmly. Rows give clone size only sometimes, using once, few, many, or a class for an expanded clone.

J: TRBJ1-6
V: TRBV2
size: NA
D: NA
DNA: TGTGCCAGCATGAGGGACGGATCCTATAATTCACCCCTCCACTTT
CDR3: CASMRDGSYNSPLHF

J: TRBJ2-2
V: TRBV5-1
size: NA
D: TRBD2
DNA: TGCGCCAGCAGCCTTACCGGGACTAGCGCCGGGGAGCTGTTTTTT
CDR3: CASSLTGTSAGELFF

J: TRBJ2-7
V: TRBV11-2
size: NA
D: NA
DNA: TGTGCCAGCAGCTTAGATCTAAACTCCTACGAGCAGTACTTC
CDR3: CASSLDLNSYEQYF

J: TRBJ1-2
V: TRBV18
size: NA
D: TRBD1
DNA: TGTGCCAGCTCACCAGCGGCGGGGCAGGGGGGCTATGGCTACACCTTC
CDR3: CASSPAAGQGGYGYTF

J: TRBJ1-2
V: TRBV7-9
size: NA
D: NA
DNA: TGTGCCAGCAGCTTAGACAGTCAGGTAGTCCGGGGCTACACCTTC
CDR3: CASSLDSQVVRGYTF

J: TRBJ1-2
V: TRBV18
size: NA
D: TRBD1
DNA: TGTGCCAGCTCACCTTCTAGGACAGGGGGCGATGGCTACACCTTC
CDR3: CASSPSRTGGDGYTF

J: TRBJ2-3
V: TRBV30
size: NA
D: NA
DNA: TGTGCCTGGAGTGGCCTTGGGAGCGGCACAGATACGCAGTATTTT
CDR3: CAWSGLGSGTDTQYF

J: TRBJ2-3
V: TRBV2
size: once
D: NA
DNA: TGTGCCAGCAGTGAATATACAGATACGCAGTATTTT
CDR3: CASSEYTDTQYF

J: TRBJ2-3
V: TRBV13
size: NA
D: TRBD1
DNA: TGTGCCAGCAGCTTAGGAGGGACAGCTGGCACAGATACGCAGTATTTT
CDR3: CASSLGGTAGTDTQYF

J: TRBJ2-7
V: TRBV2
size: NA
D: TRBD2
DNA: TGTGCCAGCAGTGATACAGGACGACTAGCGGGGGGGAGCGAGCAGTACTTC
CDR3: CASSDTGRLAGGSEQYF

J: TRBJ2-2
V: TRBV5-1
size: once
D: NA
DNA: TGCGCCAGCAGCTTGGCCGGGGGCACCGGGGAGCTGTTTTTT
CDR3: CASSLAGGTGELFF

J: TRBJ1-2
V: TRBV6-1
size: NA
D: NA
DNA: TGTGCCAGCGGGAGGACAGATTATGGCTACACCTTC
CDR3: CASGRTDYGYTF

J: TRBJ2-7
V: TRBV5-1
size: NA
D: TRBD1
DNA: TGCGCCAGCAGCCCCAAGACAGGGAGCTACGAGCAGTACTTC
CDR3: CASSPKTGSYEQYF

J: TRBJ2-4
V: TRBV19
size: NA
D: NA
DNA: TGTGCCAGTAGGCCCAATACCTTCGGGTCGGCCAAAAACATTCAGTACTTC
CDR3: CASRPNTFGSAKNIQYF

J: TRBJ1-5
V: TRBV7-8
size: few
D: TRBD1
DNA: TGTGCCAGCAGCCAGGGACAGCTTGACCAGCCCCAGCATTTT
CDR3: CASSQGQLDQPQHF

J: TRBJ1-2
V: TRBV11-2
size: NA
D: NA
DNA: TGTGCCAGCATGGAGGAGAACTATGGCTACACCTTC
CDR3: CASMEENYGYTF

J: TRBJ2-1
V: TRBV4-1
size: NA
D: TRBD2
DNA: TGCGCCAGCAGCCAAGAACTAGCGGGAGGAAGGACTGAGCAGTTCTTC
CDR3: CASSQELAGGRTEQFF

J: TRBJ1-4
V: TRBV7-9
size: NA
D: NA
DNA: TGTGCCAGCAGCCCACCCGGGGTGAAACTGTTTTTT
CDR3: CASSPPGVKLFF

J: TRBJ2-7
V: TRBV18
size: NA
D: NA
DNA: TGTGCCAGCTCACCAGGGAGTGCAACTAGCCCTGGCGAGCAGTACTTC
CDR3: CASSPGSATSPGEQYF

J: TRBJ2-7
V: TRBV29-1
size: few
D: NA
DNA: TGCAGCGTTGAACCGGGGGCGGGAGAGCAGTACTTC
CDR3: CSVEPGAGEQYF

J: TRBJ2-7
V: TRBV18
size: few
D: TRBD1
DNA: TGTGCCAGCTCTCAAGCCGGGACAGTTATCTACGAGCAGTACTTC
CDR3: CASSQAGTVIYEQYF

J: TRBJ1-1
V: TRBV28
size: NA
D: NA
DNA: TGTGCCAGCCGCCCGGGTGGGGTGAACACTGAAGCTTTCTTT
CDR3: CASRPGGVNTEAFF

J: TRBJ1-6
V: TRBV5-1
size: few
D: NA
DNA: TGCGCCAGCAGATTAGGGAACGATTCACCCCTCCACTTT
CDR3: CASRLGNDSPLHF

J: TRBJ1-1
V: TRBV28
size: NA
D: NA
DNA: TGTGCCAGCAGTTTATCGAGGGAGTTGGCTTTCTTT
CDR3: CASSLSRELAFF

J: TRBJ1-5
V: TRBV2
size: NA
D: NA
DNA: TGTGCCAGCAGTGAATCGGGGGCGCCCAATCAGCCCCAGCATTTT
CDR3: CASSESGAPNQPQHF

J: TRBJ2-3
V: TRBV5-6
size: NA
D: NA
DNA: TGTGCCAGCAGCCTACAGCGCGGCACAGATACGCAGTATTTT
CDR3: CASSLQRGTDTQYF

J: TRBJ2-7
V: TRBV29-1
size: NA
D: NA
DNA: TGCAGCGGGTCGGACCTTAGCGAGCAGTACTTC
CDR3: CSGSDLSEQYF

J: TRBJ2-3
V: TRBV10-3
size: once
D: TRBD2
DNA: TGTGCCATCAGTGAACAGATGACTAGCGGTACGCAGTATTTT
CDR3: CAISEQMTSGTQYF

J: TRBJ2-1
V: TRBV7-9
size: NA
D: TRBD2
DNA: TGTGCCAGCAGCTTATCCAGCGGGGGGTGGCATGAGCAGTTCTTC
CDR3: CASSLSSGGWHEQFF

J: TRBJ1-6
V: TRBV14
size: NA
D: TRBD1
DNA: TGTGCCAGCAGCAATTACCGGGACAGGGAGGGATCACCCCTCCACTTT
CDR3: CASSNYRDREGSPLHF

J: TRBJ1-1
V: TRBV6-1
size: NA
D: NA
DNA: TGTGCCAGCAGCAAACAGGGACCTACCGAAGCTTTCTTT
CDR3: CASSKQGPTEAFF